The 5 T cell receptor beta chains given below trace back to one sample, sequenced in a study of identical twins' blood T cells. TCRdb fed the 5' RACE reads into MiXCR, producing one record per CDR3 protein. The sample contains 350,000 to 450,000 distinct CDR3 sequences, 28% of which appear only once. The sample was PBMCs. The receptor set was obtained from a woman aged 18-55 years in good health.

This clonotype was observed a handful of times. The chain is built from TRBV10-3 and TRBJ2-1, with unresolved D. Germline V gives CDR1 ENHRY, CDR2 SYGVKD. Trimming stripped 10 bases from V and 5 bases from J, with 9 bases between. CDR3 length equals 11 residues. This CDR3 is CATGAHNEQFF. The CDR3 bases are TGTGCCACCGGAGCGCACAATGAGCAGTTCTTC.

The chain has TRBV7-2 and TRBJ1-2, with 8 bases lining up with TRBD1. Losses at the gene ends were 3 bases for V and 4 bases for J; bases not matched to a gene: 1. Looked up from germline, CDR1 is SGHTA and CDR2 is FQGNSA. The CDR3 has 13 amino acids. The CDR3 nucleotides read TGTGCCAGCAGCTTGGACAGGGCCTATGGCTACACCTTC. It translates to CASSLDRAYGYTF.

This clonotype appeared a few times. The chain employs TRBV3-1 and TRBJ2-5, with a weak D call TRBD1 (5 bases). The CDR3 is 15 amino acids. The ends were cut back, 3 bases at V and 4 bases at J, with 15 bases in the middle. The germline V gene encodes CDR1 LGHDT and CDR2 YNNKEL (reference sequence). The CDR3 here is CASSQHPRVRETQYF. CDR3 nucleotide sequence: TGTGCCAGCAGCCAGCACCCCAGGGTGAGAGAGACCCAGTACTTC.

This clonotype was observed a few times. This sequence joins TRBV5-5 and TRBJ2-5, with 10 nucleotides matching TRBD2. Germline V CDR1 and CDR2: SGHKS, YYEKEE (reference sequence). J gave up 5 bases and V 6 bases, and 10 bases lay outside the gene matches. This CDR3 has 15 residues. CDR3 nucleotides: TGTGCCAGCAAACCTAGCGGGGGTTCTGGGGAGACCCAGTACTTC. Its protein product is CASKPSGGSGETQYF.

The chain joins TRBV7-2 to TRBJ2-2, with D perhaps given as TRBD1 or TRBD2 (6 bases each). The CDR3 loop spans 16 amino acids. V was clipped by 5 bases and J by 4 bases, with 17 bases between them. Germline V gene sequence: CDR1 SGHTA, CDR2 FQGNSA. The CDR3 region has the DNA TGTGCCAGCAGCCCACGTTTGGGGGGCCGCACCGGGGAGCTGTTTTTT. Protein product: CASSPRLGGRTGELFF.